This T cell receptor (beta chain) came from a study of graft-versus-host responses after intestinal transplantation. Study-level information: As for transplant type, recipients had multivisceral, liver-intestinal, or isolated intestinal grafts. Study findings and constraints: Early post-transplant HvG declines tracked with peak circulating GvH clone levels. Some patients had graft-donor T cell macrochimerism. In their allografts, the ratios of graft-versus-host to host-versus-graft T cell clones were high.

Sequenced by immunoSEQ multiplex PCR; TCRdb stores in-frame clones only, minus some. Of 80,000 to 95,000 clones listed, over 80% were seen once; the top ten hold roughly 6%. Trimming took off 2 bases at V and 5 bases at J, with 8 bases between the two ends. Germline lookup yields CDR1 SGHRS and CDR2 YFSETQ. The CDR3 contains 12 residues. Regarding this clone: Its antigen remains unidentified.

The TCR sequence derives from a human donor who received an intestinal transplant. Material: unstimulated CD8+ T cells sorted from spleen or lymph node cells, obtained before intestinal transplant. The chain uses TRBV5-1 and TRBJ2-7, with a weak D call TRBD2 (6 bases). The CDR3 nucleotides are TGCGCCAGCAGCTTTCCGGGGGACGAGCAGTACTTC. Amino acid sequence: CASSFPGDEQYF.